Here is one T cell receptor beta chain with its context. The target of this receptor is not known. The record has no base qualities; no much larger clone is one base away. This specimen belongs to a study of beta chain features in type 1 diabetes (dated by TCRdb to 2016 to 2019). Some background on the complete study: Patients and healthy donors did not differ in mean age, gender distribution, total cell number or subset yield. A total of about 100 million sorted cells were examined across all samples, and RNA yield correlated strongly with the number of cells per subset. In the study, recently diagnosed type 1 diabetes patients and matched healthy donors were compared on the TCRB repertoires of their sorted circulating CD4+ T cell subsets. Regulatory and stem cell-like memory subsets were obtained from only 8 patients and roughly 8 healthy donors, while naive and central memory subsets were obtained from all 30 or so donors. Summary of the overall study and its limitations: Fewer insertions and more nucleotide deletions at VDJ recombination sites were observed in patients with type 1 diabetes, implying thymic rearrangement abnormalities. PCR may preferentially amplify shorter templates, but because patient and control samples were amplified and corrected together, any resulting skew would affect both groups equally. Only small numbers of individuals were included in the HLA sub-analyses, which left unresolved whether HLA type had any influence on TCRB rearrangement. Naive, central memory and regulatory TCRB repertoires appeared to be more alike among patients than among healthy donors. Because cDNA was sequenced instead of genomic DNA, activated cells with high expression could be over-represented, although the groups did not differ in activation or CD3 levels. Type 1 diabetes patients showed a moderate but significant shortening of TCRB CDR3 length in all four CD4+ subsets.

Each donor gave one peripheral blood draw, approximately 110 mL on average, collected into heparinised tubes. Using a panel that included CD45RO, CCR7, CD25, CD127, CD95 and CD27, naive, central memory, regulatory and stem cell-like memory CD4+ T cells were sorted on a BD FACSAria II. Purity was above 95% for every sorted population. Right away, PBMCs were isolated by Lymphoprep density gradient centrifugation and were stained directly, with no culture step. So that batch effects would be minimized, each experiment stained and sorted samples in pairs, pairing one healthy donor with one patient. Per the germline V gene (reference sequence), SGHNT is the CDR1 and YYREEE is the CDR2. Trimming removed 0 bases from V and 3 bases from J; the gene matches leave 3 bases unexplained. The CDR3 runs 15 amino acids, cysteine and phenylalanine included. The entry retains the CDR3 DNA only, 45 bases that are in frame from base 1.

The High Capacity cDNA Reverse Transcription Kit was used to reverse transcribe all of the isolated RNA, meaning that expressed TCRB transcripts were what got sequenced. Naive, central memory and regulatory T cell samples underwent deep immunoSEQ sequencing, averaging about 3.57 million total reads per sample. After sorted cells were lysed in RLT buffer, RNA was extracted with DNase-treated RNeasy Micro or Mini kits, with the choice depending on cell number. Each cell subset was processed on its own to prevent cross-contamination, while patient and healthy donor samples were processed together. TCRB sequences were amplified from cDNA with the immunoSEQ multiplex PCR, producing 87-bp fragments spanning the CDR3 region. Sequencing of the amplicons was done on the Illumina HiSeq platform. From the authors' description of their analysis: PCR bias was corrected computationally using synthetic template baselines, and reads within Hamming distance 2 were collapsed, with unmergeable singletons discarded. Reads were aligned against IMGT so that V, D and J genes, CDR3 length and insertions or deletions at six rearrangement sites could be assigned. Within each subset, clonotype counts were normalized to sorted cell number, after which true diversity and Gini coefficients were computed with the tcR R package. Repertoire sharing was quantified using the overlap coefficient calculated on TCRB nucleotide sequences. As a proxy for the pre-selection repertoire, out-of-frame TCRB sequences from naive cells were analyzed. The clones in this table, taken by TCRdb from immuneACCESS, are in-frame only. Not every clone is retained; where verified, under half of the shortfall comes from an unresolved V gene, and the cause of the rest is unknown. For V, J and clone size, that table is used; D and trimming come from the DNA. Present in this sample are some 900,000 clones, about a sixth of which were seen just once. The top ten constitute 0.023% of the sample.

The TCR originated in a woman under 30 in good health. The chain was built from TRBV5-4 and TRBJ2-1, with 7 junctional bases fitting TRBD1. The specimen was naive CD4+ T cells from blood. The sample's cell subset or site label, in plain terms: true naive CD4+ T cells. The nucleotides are TGTGCCAGCAGCTTGGGAGGGGGCGTCTACAATGAGCAGTTCTTC. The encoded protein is CASSLGGGVYNEQFF. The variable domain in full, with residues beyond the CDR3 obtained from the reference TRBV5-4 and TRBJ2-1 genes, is ETGVTQSPTHLIKTRGQQVTLRCSSQSGHNTVSWYQQALGQGPQFIFQYYREEENGRGNFPPRFSGLQFPNYSSELNVNALELDDSALYLCASSLGGGVYNEQFFGPGTRLTVL.